This section outlines one T cell receptor beta chain sequence together with its context. Its antigen is still unknown. Nothing much larger sits one base from this clone, and base qualities are not available. V is pared back by 0 bases and J by 4 bases, with 13 bases lying between the germline termini. For CDR1 and CDR2, the germline V gene (reference sequence) lists SGHNT and YYREEE. Spanning cysteine to phenylalanine, the CDR3 consists of 15 amino acids. The CDR3 DNA has 45 bases and is translated from base 1. Donors were healthy HIV-negative adults with no recently reported acute infections or vaccinations. Every donor was a Caucasian adult residing in Nashville, Tennessee, USA. CD4+ T cells were enriched by magnetic negative selection, after which naive cells were positively selected on CD45RA and the negative fraction was taken as the memory subset. After blood collection by leukapheresis, PBMCs were isolated using Ficoll-Histopaque density gradient centrifugation and then cryopreserved in the vapor phase of liquid nitrogen. Analytical flow cytometry was used to check the purity and quantity of every magnetically sorted T cell population. From each sorted fraction, genomic DNA was isolated and quantified by UV absorbance on a Nanodrop 2000c.

This entry belongs to a study of shared clonotypes between healthy human individuals (TCRdb year 2020). As for the study more broadly: A couple of women and a few men aged 18 to 49 years were included in the cohort. For each donor, three plates each were used for CD4 naive and CD4 memory, two plates were used for CD8 naive, and one plate was used for CD8 memory. To estimate repertoire size and how much clonotypes are shared between individuals, the study performed deep sequencing of blood TCR repertoires from 4 to 6 healthy adults. To increase sequencing depth and limit assay-specific biases, different laboratories used diverse techniques to prepare libraries and sequence TCR repertoires. Between about 0.94 and 8.9 billion PBMCs per donor were obtained by leukapheresis.

What the authors observed across the whole study: The small number of donors limited the genetic and exposure-history diversity represented. Higher generation probabilities were observed for clonotypes shared by all four sorted-subset donors than for non-shared clonotypes. Sampling was limited to blood, and TCR repertoires in tissue likely differ from TCR repertoires in blood. Pairwise subsampling indicated that sequencing depth was expected to affect the degree of clonotype sharing among donors. Incomplete sequencing was indicated by rarefaction of sorted-subset datasets, despite the large sequencing depth. Naive subsets generally had larger estimated clonotype richness than memory subsets. Sharing across a few donors was observed for about 5% of naive CD4, 3% to 4% of naive CD8, 2% to 2.5% of memory CD4, and approximately 0.41% of memory CD8 clonotypes.

Using the deep immunoSEQ assay, multiplex PCR amplified TCR CDR3 regions from genomic DNA. Extracted genomic DNA from each cell subset was distributed evenly across all wells of several immunoSEQ 96-well plates, and each plate was treated as a replicate. For sorted subsets, roughly 200 ng of genomic DNA, equivalent to 25,000 to 35,000 T cell genomes, went into each replicate PCR. Purified libraries were measured with a Qubit 3.0 fluorometer, size-checked on a Bioanalyzer 2100, and measured again with the KAPA Library Quantification kit. A separate single-read 150-cycle Illumina NextSeq 550 flow cell was used to sequence each immunoSEQ 96-well plate. In the paper's pipeline: The immunoSEQ output contained only junctional sequences without quality scores, so filtering could not match that applied to full-length reads. Sequences were annotated with PyIR, a Python wrapper for IgBLAST v1.9, and V/J genes and CDR3 were assigned using IMGT germline references. Reads were removed for weak V/J assignments (E-value above 1e-6), missing CDR3, stop codons, out-of-frame junctions, or ambiguous translated residues. V3J clonotypes were defined as sequences sharing the same inferred V gene, J gene, and CDR3 amino acid sequence. The percentage overlap between two repertoires was calculated by dividing the number of shared unique clonotypes by the size of the smaller repertoire. RTK rarefaction, the Chao1 estimator, and Recon v2.1 estimates of unobserved clonotypes were used to assess repertoire richness. Generation probabilities were computed with OLGA for all TCRbeta clonotypes obtained by the gDNA method from several donors. The table was pulled from immuneACCESS by TCRdb, which kept in-frame rearrangements only. Such tables lose some clones; where checked, under half of the loss comes from unresolved V genes, and the rest has no known cause. The DNA was the basis for D and trimming; V, J and clone size are from that table. This sample comprises 2 million to 2.5 million clones, 90% to 96% of them detected only once. Roughly 0.13% of the sample lies in the top ten.

This TCR was sampled from a man aged 18 to 29 in good health. Sequenced: naive CD4+ T cells sorted from blood. The sample's cell subset or site label, in plain terms: CD45RA+ positively selected. Here the chain combines TRBV5-4 and TRBJ1-1, with TRBD1 tentatively as D gene (5 bases match). Here the CDR3 is given as CASSLDRGLGTEAFF. The DNA reads as follows: TGTGCCAGCAGCTTGGATCGGGGCCTGGGCACTGAAGCTTTCTTT. With all but the CDR3 taken from the reference TRBV5-4 and TRBJ1-1 genes, the full variable domain is: ETGVTQSPTHLIKTRGQQVTLRCSSQSGHNTVSWYQQALGQGPQFIFQYYREEENGRGNFPPRFSGLQFPNYSSELNVNALELDDSALYLCASSLDRGLGTEAFFGQGTRLTVV.